This T cell receptor beta chain comes out of a study of breast tumors, draining lymph nodes, adjacent tissues. MiXCR, applied by TCRdb to the multiplex PCR reads, yields one record per CDR3 protein. The table has roughly 120,000 distinct CDR3 sequences, 15% to 20% seen once. Germline loops: CDR1 SGHAT, CDR2 FQNNGV. This CDR3 is built from 14 residues. The lymph nodes were axillary draining lymph nodes from breast cancer patients. Details on this clonotype: A much larger clone lies a single base off, so this may be a read error.

The TCR sequence derives from a female donor with breast cancer. Some clones in this sample may be carry-over from other donors' samples. Specimen: axillary lymph node tissue. J is TRBJ2-3 and V is TRBV11-2; D is undetermined. CDR3 in DNA: TGTGTCAGCAGCTCTGGCTCTACCGGGGATACGCAGTATTTT. This gives the protein CVSSSGSTGDTQYF.